These 14 T cell receptor beta chains were sequenced from one sample in a study of low-dose radiotherapy and immunotherapy resistance in tumors. With TRAV- and TRBV-specific primers, first-strand cDNA was made, covering the alpha and beta chains. Both a constant-region primer and a V-primer adapter served to amplify TCRs across roughly 20 PCR cycles. MiXCR, run by TCRdb on the reads, gives a single entry per CDR3 protein. The sample lists about 11,000 distinct CDR3 sequences; 51% were seen once. These receptors were taken from a human donor with advanced metastatic prostate, ovarian, gallbladder or colorectal cancer (not recorded which). This table probably holds off-target reads from a library built for another chain.

The rearrangement uses TRBV10-3 and TRBJ1-1, with D tentatively TRBD1 (5 bases). V was clipped by 0 bases and J by 6 bases, with 8 bases between them. The CDR3 has 13 residues. Germline-derived CDR1 and CDR2 are ENHRY and SYGVKD. The CDR3: CAISESGGAEAFF. The CDR3 DNA is TGTGCCATCAGTGAGTCTGGGGGAGCTGAAGCTTTCTTT.

This clonotype was detected only a few times. The gene calls are TRBV14 and TRBJ1-2; D uncertain. V dropped 1 base and J dropped 4 bases, with 7 bases sitting between them. This CDR3 has 13 residues. Germline CDR1 SGHDN, CDR2 FVKESK. DNA of the CDR3: TGTGCCAGCAGCCAAGCGGTCAGCTATGGCTACACCTTC. Translated: CASSQAVSYGYTF.

The J gene is TRBJ2-2, the V gene TRBV12-3 or TRBV12-4; the match to TRBD1 covers 8 bases. The CDR3 runs to 14 residues. The V and J ends lost 4 bases and 7 bases, in that order; junction bases with no gene match: 5. In nucleotides, the CDR3 is TGTGCCAGCAGTTCCCAGGGGGCGGTCGGGGAGCTGTTTTTT. Its translation is CASSSQGAVGELFF.

CDR3 nucleotides: TGCGCCAGCAGCGCCCGGGACAGGGCGTACGAGCAGTACTTC. It specifies CASSARDRAYEQYF. This chain joins TRBV5-1 and TRBJ2-7; 9 nucleotides match TRBD1. CDR3 length: 14 residues. The V gene end was trimmed by 4 bases and the J gene end by 4 bases; junction bases not matched to a gene: 6. Germline V gene sequence: CDR1 SGHRS, CDR2 YFSETQ. Filled out from reference TRBV5-1 and TRBJ2-7, the complete variable domain reads KAGVTQTPRYLIKTRGQQVTLSCSPISGHRSVSWYQQTPGQGLQFLFEYFSETQRNKGNFPGRFSGRQFSNSRSEMNVSTLELGDSALYLCASSARDRAYEQYFGPGTRLTVT.

This rearrangement joins TRBV2 to TRBJ2-7; 8 bases fit TRBD1. Germline-derived CDR1 and CDR2 are SNHLY and FYNNEI. The V segment lost 2 bases and the J segment 3 bases; nucleotides outside the gene matches: 3. The CDR3 is 14 amino acids. The CDR3 is CASSENRGFYEQYF. CDR3 sequence (DNA): TGTGCCAGCAGTGAAAACAGGGGGTTCTACGAGCAGTACTTC.

The V gene is TRBV28, the J gene TRBJ2-7; 9 nucleotides match TRBD2. Germline V gene data show CDR1 as MDHEN and CDR2 as SYDVKM. The CDR3 has 18 residues. J was trimmed by 0 bases and V by 3 bases; bases with no gene match: 12. The CDR3: CASSLLGLALRSSYEQYF. CDR3 DNA sequence: TGTGCCAGCAGTTTGTTGGGACTAGCCCTGAGGAGCTCCTACGAGCAGTACTTC.

The V and J genes are TRBV19 and TRBJ2-7, with D perhaps matching TRBD1 or TRBD2 (5 bases each). CDR1 is LNHDA, CDR2 SQIVND, per germline (reference sequence). V shed 2 bases and J shed 7 bases, with 15 bases lying between them. CDR3 length: 14 amino acids. CDR3 in DNA: TGTGCCAGTAGTATAACCGAGGGGATGAGGGAGCAGTACTTC. The encoded protein is CASSITEGMREQYF.

This rearrangement joins TRBV5-1 to TRBJ2-2; 10 bases align to TRBD1. Germline values: CDR1 SGHRS, CDR2 YFSETQ. J gave up 0 bases and V 2 bases, and 7 bases lay outside the gene matches. The CDR3 is 18 amino acids. The DNA for the CDR3 is TGCGCCAGCAGCTTTACCGGGACAGGGGCCTCGAACACCGGGGAGCTGTTTTTT. Amino acids: CASSFTGTGASNTGELFF.

This clonotype has just a few counts. The V and J genes are TRBV19 and TRBJ2-3, with 8 bases lining up with TRBD1. The germline V gene has CDR1 LNHDA and CDR2 SQIVND (reference sequence). V trimming: 7 bases; J trimming: 2 bases; junction bases outside the gene matches: 8. The CDR3 sequence is 15 residues long. The CDR3 sequence is CASTHGTGLTDTQYF. In nucleotides, the CDR3 is TGTGCCAGTACCCACGGGACAGGCCTCACAGATACGCAGTATTTT.

The chain uses TRBV28 and TRBJ1-2, with TRBD1 matching 9 bases. The CDR3 length is 15 residues. CDR1 and CDR2 from the germline V gene are MDHEN and SYDVKM. V shed 4 bases and J 5 bases; nucleotides not matched to a gene: 8. CDR3 loop: CASSSPGQGEYGYTF. The CDR3 coding sequence is TGTGCCAGCAGTTCTCCGGGACAGGGTGAATATGGCTACACCTTC.

The genes are TRBV27 and TRBJ2-1; TRBD2 matches at 12 bases. Germline V lookup: CDR1 MNHEY, CDR2 SMNVEV (reference sequence). With 0 bases clipped from V and 3 bases from J, the junction kept 3 bases outside the gene matches. The CDR3 is 17 residues long. This chain's CDR3 is CASSLSLAGGIYNEQFF. The CDR3 region has the DNA TGTGCCAGCAGTTTATCGCTAGCGGGAGGGATCTACAATGAGCAGTTCTTC.

The chain links TRBV2 to TRBJ2-2; 7 bases are a match to TRBD1. The V segment lost 5 bases and the J segment 8 bases; nucleotides outside the gene matches: 5. This CDR3 region has 13 residues. The V gene's germline CDR1 is SNHLY and CDR2 FYNNEI. For the CDR3, the DNA is TGTGCCAGCAGTTCCGACAGGGCTGGGGAGCTGTTTTTT. Translating gives CASSSDRAGELFF.

There are a few counts of this clonotype. The chain links TRBV6-5 to TRBJ2-2, with 13 bases lining up with TRBD2. The CDR3 spans 18 residues. V lost 5 bases to trimming and J lost 6 bases; unmatched junction nucleotides: 12. Germline loops: CDR1 MNHEY, CDR2 SVGAGI. The DNA for the CDR3 is TGTGCCAGCAGTGCCTTTACCTGGACTAGCGGGAGTCCCGGGGAGCTGTTTTTT. Translating gives CASSAFTWTSGSPGELFF.

CDR3 region: CASSLAGSSYNEQFF. CDR3 in DNA: TGTGCCAGCAGTTTGGCGGGGAGCTCCTACAATGAGCAGTTCTTC. This sequence joins TRBV28 and TRBJ2-1; TRBD2 might be the D (6 bases). Germline V gene data show CDR1 as MDHEN and CDR2 as SYDVKM. The CDR3 runs 15 residues. Trimming shortened V by 3 bases and J by 0 bases, and 9 bases separated the two germline ends. Full variable domain (outside the CDR3, taken from reference TRBV28 and TRBJ2-1): DVKVTQSSRYLVKRTGEKVFLECVQDMDHENMFWYRQDPGLGLRLIYFSYDVKMKEKGDIPEGYSVSREKKERFSLILESASTNQTSMYLCASSLAGSSYNEQFFGPGTRLTVL.